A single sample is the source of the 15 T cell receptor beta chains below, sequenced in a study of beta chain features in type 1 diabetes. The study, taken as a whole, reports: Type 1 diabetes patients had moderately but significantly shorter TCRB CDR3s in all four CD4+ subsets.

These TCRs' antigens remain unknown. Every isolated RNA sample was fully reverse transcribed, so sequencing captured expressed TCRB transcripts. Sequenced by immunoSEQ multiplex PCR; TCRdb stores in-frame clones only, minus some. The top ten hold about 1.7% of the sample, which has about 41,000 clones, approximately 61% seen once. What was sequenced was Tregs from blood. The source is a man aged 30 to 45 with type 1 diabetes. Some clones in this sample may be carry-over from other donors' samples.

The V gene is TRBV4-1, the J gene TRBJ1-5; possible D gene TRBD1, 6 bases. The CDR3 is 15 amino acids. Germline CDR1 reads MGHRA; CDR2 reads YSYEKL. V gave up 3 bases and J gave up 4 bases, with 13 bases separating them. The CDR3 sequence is CASSQSTQGNQPQHF. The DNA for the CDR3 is TGCGCCAGCAGCCAGTCAACCCAGGGGAATCAGCCCCAGCATTTT.

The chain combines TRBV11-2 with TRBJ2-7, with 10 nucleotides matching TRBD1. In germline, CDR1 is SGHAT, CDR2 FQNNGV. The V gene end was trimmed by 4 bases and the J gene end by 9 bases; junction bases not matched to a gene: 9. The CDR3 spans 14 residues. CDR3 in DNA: TGTGCCAGCAGCTCCGGACAGGGGGGCTTCGTGCAGTACTTC. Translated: CASSSGQGGFVQYF.

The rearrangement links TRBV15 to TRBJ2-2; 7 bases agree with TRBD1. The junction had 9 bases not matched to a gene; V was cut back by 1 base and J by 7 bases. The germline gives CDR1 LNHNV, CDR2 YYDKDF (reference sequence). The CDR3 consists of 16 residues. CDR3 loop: CATSRGAGGRVGELFF. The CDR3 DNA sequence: TGTGCCACCAGCAGAGGGGCAGGGGGACGGGTCGGGGAGCTGTTTTTT. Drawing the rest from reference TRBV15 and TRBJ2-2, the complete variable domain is DAMVIQNPRYQVTQFGKPVTLSCSQTLNHNVMYWYQQKSSQAPKLLFHYYDKDFNNEADTPDNFQSRRPNTSFCFLDIRSPGLGDTAMYLCATSRGAGGRVGELFFGEGSRLTVL.

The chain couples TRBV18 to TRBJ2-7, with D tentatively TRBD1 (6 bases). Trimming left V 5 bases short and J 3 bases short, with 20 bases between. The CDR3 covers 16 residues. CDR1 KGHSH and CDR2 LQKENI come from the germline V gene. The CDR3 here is CASSARRGEQGYEQYF. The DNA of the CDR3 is TGTGCCAGCTCAGCAAGGCGAGGTGAACAGGGCTACGAGCAGTACTTC. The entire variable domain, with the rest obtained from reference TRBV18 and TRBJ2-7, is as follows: NAGVMQNPRHLVRRRGQEARLRCSPMKGHSHVYWYRQLPEEGLKFMVYLQKENIIDESGMPKERFSAEFPKEGPSILRIQQVVRGDSAAYFCASSARRGEQGYEQYFGPGTRLTVT.

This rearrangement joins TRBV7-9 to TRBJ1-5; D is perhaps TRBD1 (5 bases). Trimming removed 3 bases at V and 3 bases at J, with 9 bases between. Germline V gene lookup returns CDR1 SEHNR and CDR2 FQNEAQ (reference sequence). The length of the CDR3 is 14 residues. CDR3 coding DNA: TGTGCCAGCAGCTTGGGGGACTACAATCAGCCCCAGCATTTT. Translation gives CASSLGDYNQPQHF. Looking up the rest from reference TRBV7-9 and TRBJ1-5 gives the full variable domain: DTGVSQNPRHKITKRGQNVTFRCDPISEHNRLYWYRQTLGQGPEFLTYFQNEAQLEKSRLLSDRFSAERPKGSFSTLEIQRTEQGDSAMYLCASSLGDYNQPQHFGDGTRLSIL.

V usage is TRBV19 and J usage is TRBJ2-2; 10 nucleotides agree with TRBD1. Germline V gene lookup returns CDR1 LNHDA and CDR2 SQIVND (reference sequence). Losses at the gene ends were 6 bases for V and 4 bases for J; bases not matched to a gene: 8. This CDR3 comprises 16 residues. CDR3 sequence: CASSSGQGEPTGELFF. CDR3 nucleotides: TGTGCCAGTAGCTCTGGACAGGGGGAACCCACCGGGGAGCTGTTTTTT.

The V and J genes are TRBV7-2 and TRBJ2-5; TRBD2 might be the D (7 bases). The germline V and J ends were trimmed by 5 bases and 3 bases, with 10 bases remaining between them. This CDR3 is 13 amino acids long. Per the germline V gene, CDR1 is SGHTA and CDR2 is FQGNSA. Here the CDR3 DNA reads TGTGCCAGCAGCATAGGGGGGGAAGAGACCCAGTACTTC. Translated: CASSIGGEETQYF. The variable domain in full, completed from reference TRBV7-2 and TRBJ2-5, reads GAGVSQSPSNKVTEKGKDVELRCDPISGHTALYWYRQSLGQGLEFLIYFQGNSAPDKSGLPSDRFSAERTGGSVSTLTIQRTQQEDSAVYLCASSIGGEETQYFGPGTRLLVL.

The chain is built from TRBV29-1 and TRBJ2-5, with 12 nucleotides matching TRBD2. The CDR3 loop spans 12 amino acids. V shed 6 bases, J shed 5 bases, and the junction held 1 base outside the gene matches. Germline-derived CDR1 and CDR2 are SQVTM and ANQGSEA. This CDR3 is CSVTSGGETQYF. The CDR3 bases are TGCAGCGTGACTAGCGGGGGTGAGACCCAGTACTTC.

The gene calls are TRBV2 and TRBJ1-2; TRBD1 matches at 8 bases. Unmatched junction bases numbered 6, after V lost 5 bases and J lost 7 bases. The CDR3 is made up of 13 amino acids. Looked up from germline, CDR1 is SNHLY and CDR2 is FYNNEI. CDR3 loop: CASSLDRGTGYTF. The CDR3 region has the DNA TGTGCCAGCAGTCTAGACAGGGGAACTGGCTACACCTTC.

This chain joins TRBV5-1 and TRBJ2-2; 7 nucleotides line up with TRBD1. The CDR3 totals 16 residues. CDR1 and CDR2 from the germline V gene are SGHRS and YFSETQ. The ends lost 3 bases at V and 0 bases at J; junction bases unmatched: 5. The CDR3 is CASSYRQGPNTGELFF. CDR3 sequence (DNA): TGCGCCAGCAGCTATAGACAGGGTCCGAACACCGGGGAGCTGTTTTTT.

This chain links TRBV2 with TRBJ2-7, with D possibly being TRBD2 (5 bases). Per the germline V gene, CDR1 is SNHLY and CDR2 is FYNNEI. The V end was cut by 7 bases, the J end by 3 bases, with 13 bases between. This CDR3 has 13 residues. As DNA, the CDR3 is TGTGCCAGCATGAGGGTCGGAGACTACGAGCAGTACTTC. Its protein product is CASMRVGDYEQYF.

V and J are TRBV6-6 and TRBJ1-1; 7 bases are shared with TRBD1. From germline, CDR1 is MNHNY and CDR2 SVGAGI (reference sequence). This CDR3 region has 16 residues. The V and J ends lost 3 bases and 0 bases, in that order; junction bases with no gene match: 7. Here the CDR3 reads CASSYPTGTMNTEAFF. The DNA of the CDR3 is TGTGCCAGCAGTTATCCGACAGGGACCATGAACACTGAAGCTTTCTTT.

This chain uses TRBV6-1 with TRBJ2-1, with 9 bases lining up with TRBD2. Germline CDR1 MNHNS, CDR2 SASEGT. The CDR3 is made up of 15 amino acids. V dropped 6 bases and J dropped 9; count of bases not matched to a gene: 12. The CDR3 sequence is CASRPMGAGGGEQFF. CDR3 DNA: TGTGCCAGCAGGCCCATGGGAGCGGGGGGTGGTGAGCAGTTCTTC.

CDR3 nucleotide sequence: TGTGCCAGCAGTTTTAGTGTCCGCTATGGCTACACCTTC. Translating gives CASSFSVRYGYTF. The chain is built from TRBV28 and TRBJ1-2, with D uncertain. V lost 3 bases and J 4 bases, leaving 9 bases between the germline ends. The CDR3 has 13 residues. Germline V gene lookup returns CDR1 MDHEN and CDR2 SYDVKM.

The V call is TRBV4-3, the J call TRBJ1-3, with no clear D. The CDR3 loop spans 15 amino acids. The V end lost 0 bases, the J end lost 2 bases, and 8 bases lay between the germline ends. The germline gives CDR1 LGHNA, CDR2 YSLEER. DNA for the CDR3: TGCGCCAGCAGCCAAGAACCCAGTACTGGAAACACCATATATTTT. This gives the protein CASSQEPSTGNTIYF.